The 23 T cell receptor beta chains below come from one sample, sequenced in a study of beta chain features in type 1 diabetes. The study reverse transcribed the entire isolated RNA, so it sequenced expressed TCRB transcripts. Assay used: immunoSEQ multiplex PCR; TCRdb lists only in-frame clones, some missing. The sample comprises some 410,000 clones, roughly an eighth of which are singletons, and over 0.04% rests with the top ten. Sequencing used naive CD4+ T cells from blood. The receptors shown here come from a woman aged 18-29 years in good health.

The chain combines TRBV19 with TRBJ2-1, with 9 bases that match TRBD2. Germline CDR1 and CDR2: LNHDA and SQIVND (reference sequence). This CDR3 contains 13 residues. V shed 7 bases, J shed 5 bases, and the junction held 3 bases outside the gene matches. The CDR3 region is CASIGTSNNEQFF. The CDR3 DNA is TGTGCCAGTATCGGGACTAGCAACAATGAGCAGTTCTTC.

The V and J genes are TRBV29-1 and TRBJ1-1; 8 nucleotides align to TRBD1. The CDR3 totals 13 residues. CDR1 and CDR2 from the germline V gene are SQVTM and ANQGSEA. Trimming at V came to 6 bases and at J to 4 bases, leaving 7 bases not matched to a gene. This chain's CDR3 is CSVATGVATEAFF. CDR3 nucleotides: TGCAGCGTCGCGACAGGGGTGGCCACTGAAGCTTTCTTT.

This clone was recorded at least ten times. This chain connects TRBV25-1 to TRBJ1-2, with TRBD1 as a possible D gene (5 bases). Trimming removed 4 bases from V and 7 bases from J, with 7 bases in between. Germline V gene lookup returns CDR1 MGHDK and CDR2 SYGVNS. The CDR3 totals 11 residues. CDR3 sequence: CASSVGVGYTF. The CDR3 DNA reads TGTGCCAGCAGTGTAGGGGTTGGCTACACCTTC.

This clone was picked up many times. The sample holds other DNA sequences that translate to the same CDR3. This chain uses TRBV9 with TRBJ2-1; D unclear. Germline CDR1 reads SGDLS; CDR2 reads YYNGEE. The CDR3 has 14 residues. Trimming cost V 0 bases and J 0 bases, with 4 bases left between them. CDR3 nucleotide sequence: TGTGCCAGCAGCGTAGTATCCTCCTACAATGAGCAGTTCTTC. Translating gives CASSVVSSYNEQFF.

This chain uses TRBV4-3 with TRBJ1-2; D is ambiguous. The germline V gene encodes CDR1 LGHNA and CDR2 YSLEER. Trimming removed 4 bases from V and 4 bases from J, with 19 bases in between. The CDR3 contains 16 residues. This chain's CDR3 is CASSPAPSVTLYGYTF. DNA for the CDR3: TGCGCCAGCAGCCCAGCGCCATCAGTTACCCTCTATGGCTACACCTTC.

The rearrangement joins TRBV28 to TRBJ2-7, with D perhaps TRBD2 (6 bases). Germline V gene data show CDR1 as MDHEN and CDR2 as SYDVKM. The V end lost 5 bases, the J end lost 6 bases, and 17 bases lay between the germline ends. The CDR3 spans 14 residues. CDR3 loop: CASSASGLAGEQYV. As DNA, the CDR3 is TGTGCCAGCAGTGCGAGCGGGCTAGCCGGCGAGCAGTACGTC.

V and J are TRBV13 and TRBJ1-4, with D perhaps TRBD1 (6 bases). V lost 3 bases, J lost 8 bases, and 19 bases lay in between. CDR1 and CDR2 (germline): PRHDT, FYEKMQ (reference sequence). This CDR3 comprises 16 residues. The CDR3: CASSFRDKHLEEKLFF. CDR3 DNA sequence: TGTGCCAGCAGCTTCCGGGACAAACACCTGGAGGAAAAACTGTTTTTT. The full variable domain, rest sourced from reference TRBV13 and TRBJ1-4, is AAGVIQSPRHLIKEKRETATLKCYPIPRHDTVYWYQQGPGQDPQFLISFYEKMQSDKGSIPDRFSAQQFSDYHSELNMSSLELGDSALYFCASSFRDKHLEEKLFFGSGTQLSVL.

This clone was counted between two and nine times. This chain links TRBV18 with TRBJ2-1; D not resolved. Trimming shortened V by 4 bases and J by 6 bases, and 10 bases separated the two germline ends. The CDR3 consists of 13 residues. Germline loops: CDR1 KGHSH, CDR2 LQKENI. CDR3 region: CASSQVVLNEQFF. CDR3 nucleotides: TGTGCCAGCTCACAAGTAGTTCTCAATGAGCAGTTCTTC.

The V call is TRBV6-1, the J call TRBJ1-6, with TRBD1 as a possible D gene (5 bases). V was pared by 10 bases and J by 8 bases, with 18 bases between. Germline V gene sequence: CDR1 MNHNS, CDR2 SASEGT. This CDR3 is 14 amino acids long. The CDR3 loop is CAIVVGTAYSPLHF. The DNA for the CDR3 is TGTGCCATCGTAGTGGGGACTGCGTATTCACCCCTCCACTTT.

This sequence joins TRBV5-1 and TRBJ2-4; unclear D gene. The ends were cut back, 0 bases at V and 7 bases at J, with 17 bases in the middle. Germline V lookup: CDR1 SGHRS, CDR2 YFSETQ. The CDR3 has 16 residues. CDR3 loop: CASSLGAGLDLNIQYF. CDR3 bases: TGCGCCAGCAGCTTGGGGGCAGGCTTGGATCTCAACATTCAGTACTTC.

The rearrangement joins TRBV29-1 to TRBJ2-3, with a weak D call TRBD2 (5 bases). This CDR3 spans 12 amino acids. Germline-derived CDR1 and CDR2 are SQVTM and ANQGSEA. The CDR3 sequence is CAGEQLTDTQYF. CDR3 DNA: TGCGCGGGTGAACAGCTAACAGATACGCAGTATTTT.

This clone was recorded a few times. The chain uses TRBV7-3 and TRBJ2-5, with TRBD1 matching 9 bases. CDR1 is SGHTA and CDR2 is FQGTGA in the germline V gene. This CDR3 has 15 amino acids. V dropped 5 bases and J dropped 5; count of bases not matched to a gene: 9. This CDR3 is CASSPQTGGRETQYF. The CDR3 region has the DNA TGTGCCAGCAGCCCTCAGACAGGGGGAAGGGAGACCCAGTACTTC.

V usage is TRBV6-6 and J usage is TRBJ2-3, with 7 bases that match TRBD1. The CDR3 is made up of 14 amino acids. The trim removed 8 bases at V and 4 bases at J, leaving 9 bases unmatched. Germline V gene sequence: CDR1 MNHNY, CDR2 SVGAGI (reference sequence). This CDR3 reads CASGRDRDPDTQYF. Written as DNA, the CDR3 is TGTGCCAGCGGACGAGACAGGGACCCAGATACGCAGTATTTT.

V usage is TRBV4-1 and J usage is TRBJ2-5, with D unclear. CDR1 and CDR2 (germline): MGHRA, YSYEKL. V lost 3 bases and J lost 4, with 3 bases in between. The CDR3 totals 11 residues. CDR3 region: CASSQRETQYF. As DNA, the CDR3 is TGCGCCAGCAGCCAGAGAGAGACCCAGTACTTC.

The chain employs TRBV6-5 and TRBJ2-7, with D uncertain. Trimming removed 8 bases at V and 3 bases at J, with 11 bases between. The CDR3 spans 12 residues. Germline V lookup: CDR1 MNHEY, CDR2 SVGAGI. The CDR3 reads CASQRIGYEQYF. In DNA form, the CDR3 reads TGTGCCAGCCAAAGGATCGGCTACGAGCAGTACTTC.

In this sample, this clone turned up a few times. The chain uses TRBV7-9 and TRBJ2-1, with 10 nucleotides matching TRBD1. CDR1 and CDR2 from the germline V gene are SEHNR and FQNEAQ (reference sequence). J was trimmed by 6 bases and V by 4 bases; bases with no gene match: 9. This CDR3 has 16 residues. CDR3 in amino acids: CASSSKTGQGTNEQFF. CDR3 coding DNA: TGTGCCAGCAGCTCAAAAACGGGACAGGGGACCAATGAGCAGTTCTTC.

This clone was seen only a few times. This sequence joins TRBV7-3 and TRBJ1-1; D gene unclear. The CDR3 consists of 13 residues. Deletions cut 8 bases from V and 7 bases from J, with 17 bases between. CDR1 SGHTA and CDR2 FQGTGA come from the germline V gene. CDR3 loop: CASSTSPRIEAFF. CDR3 coding DNA: TGTGCCAGCTCGACCTCCCCAAGGATTGAAGCTTTCTTT.

This clone was counted only a few times. The genes are TRBV30 and TRBJ2-7; no reliable D call. The CDR3 extends over 14 amino acids. V shed 2 bases and J shed 4 bases, with 15 bases lying between them. Germline CDR1 and CDR2: GTSNPN and SVGIG (reference sequence). The CDR3 reads CAWSRPPQLYEQYF. The CDR3 DNA reads TGTGCCTGGAGTCGCCCGCCCCAACTATACGAGCAGTACTTC.

This clone was counted a few times. The chain joins TRBV7-2 to TRBJ2-1, with 8 positions matching TRBD2. V shed 1 base and J 7 bases; nucleotides not matched to a gene: 9. The germline gives CDR1 SGHTA, CDR2 FQGNSA. The CDR3 is 16 residues long. CDR3 sequence reads: CASSLVFAGGRNEQFF. DNA of the CDR3: TGTGCCAGCAGCTTAGTTTTTGCGGGGGGACGGAATGAGCAGTTCTTC.

V and J are TRBV6-6 and TRBJ2-3; D unclear. This CDR3 comprises 13 residues. Germline CDR1 and CDR2: MNHNY and SVGAGI (reference sequence). With 7 bases removed from V and 1 base from J, the gap between germline ends came to 9 bases. The CDR3 here is CASNPTGTDTQYF. The CDR3 DNA sequence: TGTGCCAGCAACCCTACGGGCACAGATACGCAGTATTTT.

This clone was counted only a few times. This chain uses TRBV7-3 with TRBJ2-5, with no clear D. Germline loops: CDR1 SGHTA, CDR2 FQGTGA. V lost 2 bases and J 1 base, leaving 5 bases between the germline ends. The CDR3 is made up of 13 amino acids. Here the CDR3 DNA reads TGTGCCAGCAGCTTATTCCGCCAAGAGACCCAGTACTTC. Translation gives CASSLFRQETQYF.

The chain employs TRBV30 and TRBJ2-7, with D possibly being TRBD1 (5 bases). From germline, CDR1 is GTSNPN and CDR2 SVGIG (reference sequence). V lost 8 bases, J lost 2 bases, and 13 bases lay in between. This CDR3 contains 12 residues. The CDR3 region is CAPGHLAYEQYF. CDR3 sequence (DNA): TGTGCCCCCGGACACCTAGCCTACGAGCAGTACTTC.

This clone was recorded a few times. The chain has TRBV9 and TRBJ2-6; 13 bases are a match to TRBD2. Germline V gene data show CDR1 as SGDLS and CDR2 as YYNGEE. The CDR3 has 18 amino acids. Trimming took 3 bases from V and 0 from J; bases not matched to a gene: 3. CDR3 protein: CASSETSGRASGANVLTF. In DNA form, the CDR3 reads TGTGCCAGCAGCGAAACTAGCGGGAGGGCCTCTGGGGCCAACGTCCTGACTTTC.